The clone carrying this TCR beta chain was seen only a few times. The sample belongs to a study of human T cells and chemical hapten exposure. Study context: Each week of the roughly 24-week study, patients had diphenylcyclopropenone applied to the scalp.

The time point was: pre-sensitization, week 0. Treatment described: therapeutic diphenylcyclopropenone sensitization with weekly scalp DPC. The authors extracted total RNA from unfractionated whole blood. V was shortened by 4 bases and J by 2 bases, with 5 bases between the two germline ends. Germline V gives CDR1 SGHTA, CDR2 FQGNSA. The CDR3 consists of 12 residues. Using its own MiXCR run on the RACE reads, TCRdb lists one record per CDR3 protein. The sample holds roughly 40,000 distinct CDR3 sequences, about an eighth seen once. The sequence was obtained from a woman between 25 and 40 years old with alopecia areata. Some clones in this sample may be carry-over from other donors' samples. Sequencing was performed on whole blood, taken in connection with sensitization to the hapten diphenylcyclopropenone (DPC). The chain couples TRBV7-2 to TRBJ2-5, with D uncertain. The CDR3 coding sequence is TGTGCCAGCAGCTCACCACAAGAGACCCAGTACTTC. Amino acid sequence: CASSSPQETQYF.